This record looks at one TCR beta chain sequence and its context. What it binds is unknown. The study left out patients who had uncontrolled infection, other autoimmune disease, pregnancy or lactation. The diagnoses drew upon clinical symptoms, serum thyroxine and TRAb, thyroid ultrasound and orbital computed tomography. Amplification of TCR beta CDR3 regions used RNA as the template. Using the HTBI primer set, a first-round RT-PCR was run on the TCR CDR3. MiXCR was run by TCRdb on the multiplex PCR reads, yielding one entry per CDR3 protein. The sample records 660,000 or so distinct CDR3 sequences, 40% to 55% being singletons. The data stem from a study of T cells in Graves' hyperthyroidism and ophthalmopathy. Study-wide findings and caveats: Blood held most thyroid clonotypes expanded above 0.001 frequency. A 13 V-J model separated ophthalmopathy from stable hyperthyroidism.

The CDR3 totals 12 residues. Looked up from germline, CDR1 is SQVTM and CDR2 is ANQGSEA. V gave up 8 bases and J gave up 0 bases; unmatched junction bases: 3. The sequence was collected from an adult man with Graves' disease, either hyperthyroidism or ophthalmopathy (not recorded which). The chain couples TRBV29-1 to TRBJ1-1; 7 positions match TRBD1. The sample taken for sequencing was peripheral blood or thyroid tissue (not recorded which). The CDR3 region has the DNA TGCAGCTTCGGGACAGTGAACACTGAAGCTTTCTTT. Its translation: CSFGTVNTEAFF.